This T cell receptor (beta chain) was recovered during a study of OX40 agonist ivuxolimab in advanced cancers. Study-level results: Partial responders receiving 0.1-3.0 mg/kg showed among the lowest clonal expansion.

A word on this clone: Its antigen remains unidentified.

V was clipped by 0 bases and J by 2 bases, with 12 bases between them. Germline CDR1 reads SGHDT; CDR2 reads YYEEEE. The CDR3 runs 15 residues. Using immunoSEQ multiplex PCR, the repertoire was profiled, and TCRdb retains in-frame clones only, with some absent. The sample carries about 77,000 clones, less than 90% recorded once. This chain uses TRBV5-6 with TRBJ2-7; possible D gene TRBD1, 5 bases. The sequencing used CD4+ or CD8+ T cells sorted from blood, collected in a trial of the OX40 agonist ivuxolimab. This receptor was taken from an adult with an advanced solid tumor such as melanoma, head and neck, liver or kidney cancer. The CDR3 DNA reads as TGTGCCAGCAGCTTGGCATCGACAGTTGCCTACGAGCAGTACTTC. This translates into CASSLASTVAYEQYF.